Described below is a single T cell receptor (beta chain) sequence and its context. There are a few counts of this clonotype. No antigen is known for it. Base qualities are missing; no much larger clone stands one base away. This record comes from a study of T cells in Graves' hyperthyroidism and ophthalmopathy (dated by TCRdb to about 2019). With respect to the entire study: Peripheral blood was sampled at the time of initial diagnosis, prior to any treatment. The roughly 91 discovery patients were randomly divided into training and test sets at a 7:3 ratio. Prospective prediction of ophthalmopathy was tested in an independent validation cohort consisting of 18 to 20 hyperthyroidism patients and over 15 patients who later progressed to ophthalmopathy. In about 6 Graves' hyperthyroidism patients, the study also compared T-cell repertoires from thyroid tissue with T-cell repertoires from blood. The paper reports TCR Vbeta CDR3 sequencing of approximately 140 peripheral blood samples: some 44 ophthalmopathy, roughly 80 hyperthyroidism and approximately 17 progressor patients. After sampling, hyperthyroidism patients received methimazole starting at 30 mg daily, and ophthalmopathy patients received high-dose intravenous methylprednisolone. To identify TCR V-J signatures that set the groups apart, the researchers used a discovery cohort of 100 patients, made up of 43 with Graves' ophthalmopathy and approximately 57 with stable Graves' hyperthyroidism.

The CDR3 contains 16 residues, cysteine and phenylalanine counted. Of all the DNA, just the CDR3 is kept, 48 bases in frame from base 1. As encoded in the germline V gene, CDR1 is MGHRA while CDR2 is YSYEKL. V sheds 6 bases and J sheds 3 bases, leaving 19 bases between their ends. Graves' hyperthyroidism was defined as stable when no progression to ophthalmopathy occurred over 18 months of follow-up. Hyperthyroidism patients were newly diagnosed, with disease duration under 2 months, and aged 18 to 65 years. Any patient with an uncontrolled infection, another autoimmune disease, pregnancy or lactation was excluded. Diagnoses were based on clinical symptoms, serum thyroxine and TRAb, thyroid ultrasound and orbital computed tomography. PBMCs were separated from 10 ml of fresh peripheral blood using Ficoll-Paque density gradient centrifugation. Total RNA was extracted using Trizol reagent, and RNA quality was assessed on an Agilent 2100 Bioanalyzer.

The TCR beta CDR3 regions were amplified from RNA transcripts. The first round of RT-PCR for the TCR CDR3 was performed with the HTBI primer set and the Qiagen OneStep RT-PCR kit. Libraries were constructed in a second round of multiplex PCR, after which size selection and purification were carried out. Paired-end sequencing of the libraries was performed with 100 bp reads on an Illumina HiSeq2000. Per the authors' processing: Raw data were processed with SOAPnuke, discarding reads with adapters, uncalled bases, mean Phred below 15, or no exact constant-primer or identifier match. High-quality paired reads were merged with COPE v1.2.5, and unique nucleotide sequences were defined as clonotypes. MiTCR v1.1 was used to align the clonotypes against IMGT TRBV, TRBD and TRBJ reference segments. Only V-J combinations with frequency above 0.0001, covering about 99% of repertoires, were analysed. The TCS score was defined as F50 (clonal expansion) divided by E x V (chaos), with BLOSUM62-based TCRdist calculated between CDR3 peptides within each V-J. Welch's t-statistics and random forest reduced fewer than 550 V-J features to 13, which were used in a naive Bayes classifier (R e1071). TCRdb reworked the public reads: Q25 trimming with fastp, MiXCR clone assembly, productive beta chains retained. Records with the same CDR3 protein are collapsed into one entry carrying the most frequent genes and DNA. V and J calls and clone size were set by TCRdb, not the authors. In this sample the table shows 500,000 to 750,000 distinct CDR3 sequences, less than 20% of which occur a single time. The ten largest make up approximately 7.4% of the sample.

What the research found in general, with its limitations: During validation, the model predicted progression to ophthalmopathy a median of about 6.5 months ahead of onset, with around 71% sensitivity and 72.22% specificity. In cross-validation, a model built on a 13 V-J signature told ophthalmopathy apart from stable hyperthyroidism with 87.88% sensitivity and approximately 84% specificity, and in testing the same model reached 80%/75%. Most expanded thyroid clonotypes (frequency above 0.001) were also detected in blood, suggesting blood repertoires may reflect thyroid immune responses. No statistical method was used to set the sample size in advance, and investigators knew the group allocation.

Here the chain combines TRBV4-1 and TRBJ2-3; the D gene is possibly TRBD2, with 6 bases matching. Specimen: blood. The sequence was collected from a woman under 40 with Graves' hyperthyroidism. The nucleotide sequence reads TGCGCCAGCAGACCAACGATGGCTAGCGTGACAGATACGCAGTATTTT. Translated, it reads CASRPTMASVTDTQYF.